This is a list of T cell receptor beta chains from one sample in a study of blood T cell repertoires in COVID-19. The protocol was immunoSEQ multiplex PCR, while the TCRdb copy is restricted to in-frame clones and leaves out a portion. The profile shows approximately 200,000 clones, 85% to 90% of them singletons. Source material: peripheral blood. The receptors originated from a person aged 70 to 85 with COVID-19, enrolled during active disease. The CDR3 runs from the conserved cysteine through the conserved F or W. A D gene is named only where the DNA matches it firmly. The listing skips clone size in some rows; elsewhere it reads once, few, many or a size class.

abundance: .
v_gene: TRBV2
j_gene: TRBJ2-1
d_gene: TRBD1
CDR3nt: TGTGCCAGCAGCGAAGACAGGGAAGCCTACAATGAGCAGTTCTTC
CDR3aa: CASSEDREAYNEQFF

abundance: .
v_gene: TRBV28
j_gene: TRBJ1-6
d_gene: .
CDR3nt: TGTGCCACATCGTTGGGGGGCTCCTATAATTCACCCCTCCACTTT
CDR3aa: CATSLGGSYNSPLHF

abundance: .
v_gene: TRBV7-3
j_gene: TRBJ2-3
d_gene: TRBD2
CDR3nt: TGTGCCAGCAGCTTAATCGGCGGGGGAGGTACAGATACGCAGTATTTT
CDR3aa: CASSLIGGGGTDTQYF

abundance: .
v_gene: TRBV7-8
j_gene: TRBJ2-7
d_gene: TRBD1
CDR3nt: TGTGCCAGCAGCTACGGACAGGGGGTCTACGAGCAGTACTTC
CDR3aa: CASSYGQGVYEQYF

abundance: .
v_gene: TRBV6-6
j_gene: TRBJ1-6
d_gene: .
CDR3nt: TGTGCCAGCGGCTCACTTACAGGGATCGATTCACCCCTCCACTTT
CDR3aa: CASGSLTGIDSPLHF

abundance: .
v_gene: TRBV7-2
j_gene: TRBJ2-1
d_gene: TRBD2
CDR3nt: TGTGCCAGCAGCTTAGCGGGGGGGGAGACAATGAAGCAGTTCTTC
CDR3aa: CASSLAGGETMKQFF

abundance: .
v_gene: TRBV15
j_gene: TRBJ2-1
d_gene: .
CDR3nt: TGTGCCACCAGCAGAGATTGGGGCGGCTCCTACAATGAGCAGTTCTTC
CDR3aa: CATSRDWGGSYNEQFF

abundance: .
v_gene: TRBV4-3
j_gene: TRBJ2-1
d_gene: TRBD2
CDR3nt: TGCGCCAGCAGCCAAGCCTCCTCCCCCCGACTAGCGGCATACAATGAGCAGTTCTTC
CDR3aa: CASSQASSPRLAAYNEQFF

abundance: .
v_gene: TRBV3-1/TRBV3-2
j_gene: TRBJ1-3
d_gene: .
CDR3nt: TGTGCCAGCAGCCAACAGGTAACTGGAAACACCATATATTTT
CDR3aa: CASSQQVTGNTIYF

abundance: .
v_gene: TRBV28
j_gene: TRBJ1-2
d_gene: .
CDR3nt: TGTGCCAGCAGTTTGTTGACAAGTAGAATTTATGGCTACACCTTC
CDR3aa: CASSLLTSRIYGYTF

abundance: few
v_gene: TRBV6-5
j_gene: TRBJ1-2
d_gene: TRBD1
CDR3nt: TGTGCCAGCAGTTCCTTACCGGGACAGGGAAACTATGGCTACACCTTC
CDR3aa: CASSSLPGQGNYGYTF

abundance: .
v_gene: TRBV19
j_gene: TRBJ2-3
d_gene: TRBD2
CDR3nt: TGTGCCAGTAGTCGACTAGCGGGGGGGCCGGGCTGGTATTTT
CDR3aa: CASSRLAGGPGWYF

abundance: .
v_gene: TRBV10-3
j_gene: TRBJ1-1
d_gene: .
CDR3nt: TGTGCCATCAGTGAGTCCATGTCAGGGTTCGCTTTCTTT
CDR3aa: CAISESMSGFAFF

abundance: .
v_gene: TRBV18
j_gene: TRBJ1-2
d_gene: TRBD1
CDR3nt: TGTGCCAGCTCACAGGGACAGGAAATCTATGGCTACACCTTC
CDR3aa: CASSQGQEIYGYTF

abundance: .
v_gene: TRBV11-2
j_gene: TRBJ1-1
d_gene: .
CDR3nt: TGTGCCAGCAGCTTAAGCACAGCCGAATGGACTGAAGCTTTCTTT
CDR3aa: CASSLSTAEWTEAFF

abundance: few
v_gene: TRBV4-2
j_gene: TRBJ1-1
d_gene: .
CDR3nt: TGTGCCAGCAGCCTAGAGCGAGTGAACACTGAAGCTTTCTTT
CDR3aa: CASSLERVNTEAFF

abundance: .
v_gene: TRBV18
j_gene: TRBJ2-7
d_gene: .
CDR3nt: TGTGCCAGCTCACCCGGGATCGGAGGCTACGAGCAGTACTTC
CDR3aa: CASSPGIGGYEQYF

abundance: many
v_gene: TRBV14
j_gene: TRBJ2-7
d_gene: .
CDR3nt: TGTGCCAGCAGCCAAGGGCTCAGAAACTACGAGCAGTACTTC
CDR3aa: CASSQGLRNYEQYF

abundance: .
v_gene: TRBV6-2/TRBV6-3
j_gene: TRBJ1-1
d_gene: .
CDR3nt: TGTGCCAGCAGTGGAAGCGGAACTACTGAAGCTTTCTTT
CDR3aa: CASSGSGTTEAFF

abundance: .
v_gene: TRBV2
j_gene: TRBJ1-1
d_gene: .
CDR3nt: TGTGCCAGCAGTCTATTTAGGGGCAGGGCGAACACTGAAGCTTTCTTT
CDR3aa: CASSLFRGRANTEAFF

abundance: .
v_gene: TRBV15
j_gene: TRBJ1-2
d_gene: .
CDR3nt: TGTGCCACCAGCAGAGATCTTAGGGGGAGGGACTATGGCTACACCTTC
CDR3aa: CATSRDLRGRDYGYTF

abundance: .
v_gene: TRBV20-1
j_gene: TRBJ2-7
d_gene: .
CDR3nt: TGCAGTGTACAGGGCACCGAGCAGTACTTC
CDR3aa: CSVQGTEQYF

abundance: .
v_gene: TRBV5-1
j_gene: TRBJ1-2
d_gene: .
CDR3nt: TGCGCCAGCAGCCTCCCAAACCAGCGCCTCGATGGCTACACCTTC
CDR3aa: CASSLPNQRLDGYTF

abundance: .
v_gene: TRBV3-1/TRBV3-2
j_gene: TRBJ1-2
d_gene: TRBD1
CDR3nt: TGTGCCAGCAGCCAACAGGGGGGAGCGAGTGGCTACACCTTC
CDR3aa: CASSQQGGASGYTF

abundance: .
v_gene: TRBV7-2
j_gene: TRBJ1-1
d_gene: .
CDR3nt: TGTGCCAGCAGCTTAGATCCAGGCTCCGACACTGAAGCTTTCTTT
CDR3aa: CASSLDPGSDTEAFF

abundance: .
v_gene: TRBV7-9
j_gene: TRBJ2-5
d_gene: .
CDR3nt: TGTGCCAGCAGCCTCCCCGGGAGCCAAGAGACCCAGTACTTC
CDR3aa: CASSLPGSQETQYF

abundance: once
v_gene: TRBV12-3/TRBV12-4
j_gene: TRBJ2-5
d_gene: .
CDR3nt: TGTGCCAGCAGGTCCCAGGAGGTAGAGACCCAGTACTTC
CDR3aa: CASRSQEVETQYF

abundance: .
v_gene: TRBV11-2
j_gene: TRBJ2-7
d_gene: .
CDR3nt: TGTGCCAGCAGCTTACGGTTGAACGAGCAGTACTTC
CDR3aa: CASSLRLNEQYF

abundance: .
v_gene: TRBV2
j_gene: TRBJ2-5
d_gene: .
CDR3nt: TGTGCCAGCAGTGAGGTAGGGGCAACGCAAGAGACCCAGTACTTC
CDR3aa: CASSEVGATQETQYF

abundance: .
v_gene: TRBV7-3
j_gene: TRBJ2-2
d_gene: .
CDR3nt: TGTGCCAGCAGCCCCCAGGGCGGGGAGCTGTTTTTT
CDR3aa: CASSPQGGELFF

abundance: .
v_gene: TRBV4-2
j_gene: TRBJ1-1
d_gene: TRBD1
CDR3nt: TGTGCCAGCAGCCAAGCGGATGGGACAGGGACTGAGTACACTGAAGCTTTCTTT
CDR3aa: CASSQADGTGTEYTEAFF

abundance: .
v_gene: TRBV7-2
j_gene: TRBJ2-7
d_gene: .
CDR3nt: TGTGCCAGCAGTCCCGGAACAGGGTTCGACGAGCAGTACTTC
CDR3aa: CASSPGTGFDEQYF

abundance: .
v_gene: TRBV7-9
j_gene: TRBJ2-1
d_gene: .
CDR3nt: TGTGCCGACTCATGGGGCGATGAGCAGTTCTTC
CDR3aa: CADSWGDEQFF

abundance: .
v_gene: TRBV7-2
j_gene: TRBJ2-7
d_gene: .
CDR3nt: TGTGCCAGCAGCCCGCCGGGTAAATCCTACGAGCAGTACTTC
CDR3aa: CASSPPGKSYEQYF

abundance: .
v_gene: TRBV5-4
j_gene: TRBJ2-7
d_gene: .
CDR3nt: TGTGCCAGCAGCTTGGTTCCCCAGGTCCCCCTCTACGAGCAGTACTTC
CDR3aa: CASSLVPQVPLYEQYF

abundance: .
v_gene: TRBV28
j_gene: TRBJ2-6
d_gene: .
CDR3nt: TGTGCCAGCCGGGGGTCCGGGGCCAACGTCCTGACTTTC
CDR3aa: CASRGSGANVLTF

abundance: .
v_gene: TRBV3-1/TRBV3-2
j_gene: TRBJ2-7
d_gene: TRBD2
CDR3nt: TGTGCCAGCAGCCTCGGAGGGACTAGAGACGAGCAGTACTTC
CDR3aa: CASSLGGTRDEQYF

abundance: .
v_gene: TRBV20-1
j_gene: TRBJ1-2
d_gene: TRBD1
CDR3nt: TGCAGTGCTGGCGACAGGGATGGCTACACCTTC
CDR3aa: CSAGDRDGYTF

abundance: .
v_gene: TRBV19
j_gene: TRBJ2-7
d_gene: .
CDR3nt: TGTGCCAGTAGTACCTACAGAGTTGGGTACGAGCAGTACTTC
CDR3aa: CASSTYRVGYEQYF

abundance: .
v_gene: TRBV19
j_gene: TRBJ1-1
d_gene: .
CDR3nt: TGTGCCAGTAGTATAGACACGCAGGGTATGGGAAAGAACACTGAAGCTTTCTTT
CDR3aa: CASSIDTQGMGKNTEAFF

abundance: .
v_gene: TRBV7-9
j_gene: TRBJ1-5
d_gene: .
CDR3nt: TGTGCCAGCAGTGTAGATAATCAGCCCCAGCATTTT
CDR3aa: CASSVDNQPQHF

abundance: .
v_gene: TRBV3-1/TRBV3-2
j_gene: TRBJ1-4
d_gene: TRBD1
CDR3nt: TGTGCCAGCAGCCAATTTGGACAGGGGGGTGAAAAACTGTTTTTT
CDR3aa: CASSQFGQGGEKLFF

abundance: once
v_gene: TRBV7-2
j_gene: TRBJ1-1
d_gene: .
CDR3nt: TGTGCCAGCAGCCGGACAGAGCAGAACACTGAAGCTTTCTTT
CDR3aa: CASSRTEQNTEAFF

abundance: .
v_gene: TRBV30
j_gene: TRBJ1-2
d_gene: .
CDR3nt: TGTGCCTGGAGTTCGGTTTCGAGCTATGGCTACACCTTC
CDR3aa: CAWSSVSSYGYTF

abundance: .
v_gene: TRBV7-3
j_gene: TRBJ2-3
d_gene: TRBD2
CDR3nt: TGTGCCAGCAGCTGGGGACTAGCGAAAGGCACAGATACGCAGTATTTT
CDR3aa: CASSWGLAKGTDTQYF

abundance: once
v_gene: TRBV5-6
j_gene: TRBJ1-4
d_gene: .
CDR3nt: TGTGCCAGCAGACAGTGGTGGCTGGGGGCCCAAACCCTTGATTTT
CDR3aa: CASRQWWLGAQTLDF

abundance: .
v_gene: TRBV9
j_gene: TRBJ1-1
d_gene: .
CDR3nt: TGTGCCAGCAGTTCCCAGGTCTCTTTGAACACTGAAGCTTTCTTT
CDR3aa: CASSSQVSLNTEAFF

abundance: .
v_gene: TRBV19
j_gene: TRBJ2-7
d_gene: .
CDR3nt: TGTGCCAGTAGTCTTCCGTTTGGCAACGAGCAGTACTTC
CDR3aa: CASSLPFGNEQYF

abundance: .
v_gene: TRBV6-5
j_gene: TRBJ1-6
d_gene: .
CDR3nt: TGTGCCAGCAGTTACTCTGAGAGCTCCTATAATTCACCCCTCCACTTT
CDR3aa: CASSYSESSYNSPLHF